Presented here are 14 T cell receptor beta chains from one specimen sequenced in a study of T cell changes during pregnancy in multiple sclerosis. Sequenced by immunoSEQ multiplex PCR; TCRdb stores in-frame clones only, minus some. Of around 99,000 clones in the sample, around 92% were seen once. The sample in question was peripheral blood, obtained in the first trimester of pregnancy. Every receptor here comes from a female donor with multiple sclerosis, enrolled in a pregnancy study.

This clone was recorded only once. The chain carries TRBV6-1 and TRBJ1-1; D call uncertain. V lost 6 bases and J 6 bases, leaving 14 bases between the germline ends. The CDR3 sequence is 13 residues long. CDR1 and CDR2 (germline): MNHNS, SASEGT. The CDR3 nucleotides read TGTGCCAGCAGATCCCCAGCCGGGGCTGAAGCTTTCTTT. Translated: CASRSPAGAEAFF.

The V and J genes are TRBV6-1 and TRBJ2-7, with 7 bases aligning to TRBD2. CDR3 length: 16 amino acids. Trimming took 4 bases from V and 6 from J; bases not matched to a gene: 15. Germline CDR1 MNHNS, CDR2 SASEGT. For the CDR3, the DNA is TGTGCCAGCAGTGCCGAGCTGGCTAGCGGTCAGTTCGAGCAGTACTTC. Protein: CASSAELASGQFEQYF.

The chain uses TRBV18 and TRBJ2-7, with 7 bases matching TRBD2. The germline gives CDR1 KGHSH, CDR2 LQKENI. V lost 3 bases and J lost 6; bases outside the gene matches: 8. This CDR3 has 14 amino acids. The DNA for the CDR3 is TGTGCCAGCTCACCGGCGGGAGTAGGTGTCGAGCAGTACTTC. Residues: CASSPAGVGVEQYF.

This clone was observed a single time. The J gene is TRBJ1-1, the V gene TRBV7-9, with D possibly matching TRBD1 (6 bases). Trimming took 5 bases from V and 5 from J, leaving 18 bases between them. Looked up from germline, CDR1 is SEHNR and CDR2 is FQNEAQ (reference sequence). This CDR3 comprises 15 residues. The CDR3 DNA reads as TGTGCCAGCAGCCCACTACCGGGACAAGGGACTGAAGCTTTCTTT. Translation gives CASSPLPGQGTEAFF.

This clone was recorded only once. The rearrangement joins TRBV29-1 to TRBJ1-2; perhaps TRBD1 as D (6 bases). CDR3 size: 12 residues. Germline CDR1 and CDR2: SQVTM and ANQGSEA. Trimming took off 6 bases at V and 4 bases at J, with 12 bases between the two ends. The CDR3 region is CSVGGRSYGYTF. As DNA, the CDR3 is TGCAGCGTAGGGGGACGGTCCTATGGCTACACCTTC.

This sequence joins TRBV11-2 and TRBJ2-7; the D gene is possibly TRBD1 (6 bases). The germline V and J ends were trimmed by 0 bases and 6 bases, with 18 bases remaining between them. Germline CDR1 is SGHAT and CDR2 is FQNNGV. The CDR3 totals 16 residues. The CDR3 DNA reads TGTGCCAGCAGCTTAGAAGGTCGCGGTAAACAGGGCGAGCAGTACTTC. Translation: CASSLEGRGKQGEQYF.

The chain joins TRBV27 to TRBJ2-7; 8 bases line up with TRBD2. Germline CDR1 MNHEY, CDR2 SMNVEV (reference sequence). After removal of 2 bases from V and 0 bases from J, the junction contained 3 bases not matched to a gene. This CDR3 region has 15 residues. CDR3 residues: CASSLGGRPSYEQYF. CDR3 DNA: TGTGCCAGCAGTTTAGGCGGGAGGCCCTCCTACGAGCAGTACTTC.

CDR3 coding DNA: TGTGCCAGCAGTCCTATTGGGGGGTCCAGGGCCCGACGGGCATCTAATGAAAAACTGTTTTTT. This translates into CASSPIGGSRARRASNEKLFF. The chain employs TRBV28 and TRBJ1-4, with D tentatively TRBD1 (5 bases). The CDR3 has 21 amino acids. The V end was cut by 5 bases, the J end by 3 bases, with 31 bases between. The germline CDR1 and CDR2 sequences are MDHEN and SYDVKM.

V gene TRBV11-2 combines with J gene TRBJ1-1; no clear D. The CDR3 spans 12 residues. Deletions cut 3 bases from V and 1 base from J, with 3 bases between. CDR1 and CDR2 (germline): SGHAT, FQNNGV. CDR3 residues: CASSFGNTEAFF. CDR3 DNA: TGTGCCAGCAGCTTCGGGAACACTGAAGCTTTCTTT.

The CDR3 protein is CASRGAGNQPQHF. In nucleotides, the CDR3 is TGTGCCAGCAGGGGGGCGGGCAATCAGCCCCAGCATTTT. The V gene is TRBV6-6, the J gene TRBJ1-5; TRBD1 is a possible D gene (6 bases). CDR3 length: 13 amino acids. The germline V gene has CDR1 MNHNY and CDR2 SVGAGI (reference sequence). Trimming stripped 6 bases from V and 2 bases from J, with 8 bases between.

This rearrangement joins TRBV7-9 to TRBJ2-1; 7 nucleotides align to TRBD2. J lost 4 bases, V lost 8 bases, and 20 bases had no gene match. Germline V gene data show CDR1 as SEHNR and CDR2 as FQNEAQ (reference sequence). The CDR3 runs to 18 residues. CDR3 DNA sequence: TGTGCCAGCTTTTGGGGGGGAGCGGCCTCGTCTGCATACAATGAGCAGTTCTTC. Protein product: CASFWGGAASSAYNEQFF.

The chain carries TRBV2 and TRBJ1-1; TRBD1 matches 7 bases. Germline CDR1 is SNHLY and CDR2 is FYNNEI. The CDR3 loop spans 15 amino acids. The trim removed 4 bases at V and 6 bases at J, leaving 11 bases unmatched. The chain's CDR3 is CASSGRQGRVSEAFF. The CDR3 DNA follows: TGTGCCAGCAGTGGACGACAGGGTCGGGTTTCTGAAGCTTTCTTT.

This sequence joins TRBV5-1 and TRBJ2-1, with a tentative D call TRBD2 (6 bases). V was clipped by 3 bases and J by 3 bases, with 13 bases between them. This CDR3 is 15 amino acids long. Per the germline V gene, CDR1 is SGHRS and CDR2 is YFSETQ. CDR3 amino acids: CASSSGGTYYNEQFF. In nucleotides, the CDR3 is TGCGCCAGCAGCTCGGGCGGGACCTACTACAATGAGCAGTTCTTC.

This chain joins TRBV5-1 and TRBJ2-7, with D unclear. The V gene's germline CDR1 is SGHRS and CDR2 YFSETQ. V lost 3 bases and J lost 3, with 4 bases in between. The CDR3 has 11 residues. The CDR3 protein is CASSSYYEQYF. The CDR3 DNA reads TGCGCCAGCAGCTCCTACTACGAGCAGTACTTC. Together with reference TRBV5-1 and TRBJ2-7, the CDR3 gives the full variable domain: KAGVTQTPRYLIKTRGQQVTLSCSPISGHRSVSWYQQTPGQGLQFLFEYFSETQRNKGNFPGRFSGRQFSNSRSEMNVSTLELGDSALYLCASSSYYEQYFGPGTRLTVT.